The T cell receptor beta chain described here comes from a study of response to subunit inactivated influenza vaccine. Study-wide results and limits: Few additional T cells are recruited per seasonal influenza vaccination, authors suggested.

Note on this clonotype: Its target is unknown.

The length of the CDR3 is 15 residues. V was clipped by 6 bases and J by 0 bases, with 16 bases between them. Germline CDR1 is DFQATT and CDR2 is SNEGSKA (reference sequence). One entry per CDR3 protein results from TCRdb running MiXCR on the RT-PCR reads. The sample carries about 610,000 distinct CDR3 sequences, 12% to 15% recorded once. This chain links TRBV20-1 with TRBJ2-3; D may be TRBD2 (6 bases). The receptor was isolated from a man aged 45-65 years who received an inactivated influenza vaccine. Specimen: PBMCs from blood, collected 11 to 12 days after vaccination. The CDR3 loop is CSANPGGSSTDTQYF. The CDR3 DNA follows: TGCAGTGCCAACCCCGGGGGATCTAGCACAGATACGCAGTATTTT.